One and the same sample provided the 3 T cell receptor beta chains below, sequenced in a study of CD8 T cells in Susac syndrome. The authors reverse transcribed roughly 0.45 to 1 ug RNA with random hexamers. TCRdb passed the immunoSEQ multiplex PCR reads through MiXCR, listing each CDR3 protein once. This table has fewer than 80,000 distinct CDR3 sequences, approximately 95% appearing once. The specimen sequenced was CD8+ T cells from PBMCs. The source of these receptors is a human donor in good health.

This chain uses TRBV15 with TRBJ2-1; 7 nucleotides line up with TRBD1. The germline gives CDR1 LNHNV, CDR2 YYDKDF (reference sequence). Trimming took 2 bases from V and 2 from J; bases not matched to a gene: 6. There are 16 residues in the CDR3. The CDR3 sequence is CATSRSRGGAYNEQFF. Here the CDR3 DNA reads TGTGCCACCAGCAGATCGCGAGGGGGCGCCTACAATGAGCAGTTCTTC.

This rearrangement joins TRBV28 to TRBJ2-5; 11 positions match TRBD2. The V segment lost 5 bases and the J segment 4 bases; nucleotides outside the gene matches: 9. CDR3 size: 16 residues. Germline CDR1 reads MDHEN; CDR2 reads SYDVKM. CDR3 residues: CASSLRETSGAETQYF. The DNA for the CDR3 is TGTGCCAGCAGTCTCCGGGAGACTAGCGGGGCAGAGACCCAGTACTTC.

This chain links TRBV6-5 with TRBJ1-3; D is perhaps TRBD1 (5 bases). This CDR3 has 15 amino acids. The V gene's germline CDR1 is MNHEY and CDR2 SVGAGI. Trimming stripped 0 bases from V and 0 bases from J, with 6 bases between. The CDR3 nucleotides are TGTGCCAGCAGTTACTCGACAGACTCTGGAAACACCATATATTTT. Its protein is CASSYSTDSGNTIYF.